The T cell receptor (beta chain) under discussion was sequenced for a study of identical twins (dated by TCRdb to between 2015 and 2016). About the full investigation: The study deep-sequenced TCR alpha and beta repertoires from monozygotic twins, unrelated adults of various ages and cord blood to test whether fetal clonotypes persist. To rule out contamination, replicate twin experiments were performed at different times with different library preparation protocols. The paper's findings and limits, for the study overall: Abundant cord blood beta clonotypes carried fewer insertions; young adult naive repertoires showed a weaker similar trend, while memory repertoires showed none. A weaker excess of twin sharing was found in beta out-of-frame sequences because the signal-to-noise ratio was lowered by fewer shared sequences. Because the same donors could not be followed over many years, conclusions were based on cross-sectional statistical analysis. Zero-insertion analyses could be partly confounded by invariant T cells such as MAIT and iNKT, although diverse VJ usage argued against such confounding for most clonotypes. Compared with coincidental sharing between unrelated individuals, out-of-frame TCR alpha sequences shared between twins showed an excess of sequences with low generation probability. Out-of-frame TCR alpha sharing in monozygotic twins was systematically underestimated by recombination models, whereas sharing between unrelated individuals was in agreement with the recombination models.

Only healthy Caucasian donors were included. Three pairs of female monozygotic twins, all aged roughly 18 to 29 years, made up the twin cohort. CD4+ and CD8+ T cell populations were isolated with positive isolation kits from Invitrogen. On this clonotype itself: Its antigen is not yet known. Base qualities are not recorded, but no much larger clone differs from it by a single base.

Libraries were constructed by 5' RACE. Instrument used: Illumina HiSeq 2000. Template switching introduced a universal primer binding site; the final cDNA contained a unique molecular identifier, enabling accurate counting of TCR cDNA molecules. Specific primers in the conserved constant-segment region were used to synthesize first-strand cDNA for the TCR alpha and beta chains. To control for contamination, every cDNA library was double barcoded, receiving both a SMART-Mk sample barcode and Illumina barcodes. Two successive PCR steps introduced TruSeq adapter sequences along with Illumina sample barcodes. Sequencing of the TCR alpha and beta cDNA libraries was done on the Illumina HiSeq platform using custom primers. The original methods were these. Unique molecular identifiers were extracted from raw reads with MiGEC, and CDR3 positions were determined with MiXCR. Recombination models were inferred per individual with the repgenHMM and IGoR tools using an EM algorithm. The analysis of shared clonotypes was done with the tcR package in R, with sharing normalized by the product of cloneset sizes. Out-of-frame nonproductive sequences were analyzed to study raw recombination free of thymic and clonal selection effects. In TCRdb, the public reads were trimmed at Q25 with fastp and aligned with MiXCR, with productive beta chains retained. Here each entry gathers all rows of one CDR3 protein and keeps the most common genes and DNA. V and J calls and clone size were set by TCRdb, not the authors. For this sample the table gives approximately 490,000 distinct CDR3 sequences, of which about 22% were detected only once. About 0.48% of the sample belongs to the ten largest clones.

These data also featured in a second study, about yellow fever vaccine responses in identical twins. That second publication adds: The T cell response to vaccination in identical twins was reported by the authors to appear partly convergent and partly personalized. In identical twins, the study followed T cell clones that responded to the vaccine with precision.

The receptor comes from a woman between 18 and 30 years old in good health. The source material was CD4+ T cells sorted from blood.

The bases read TGTGCCAGCAGCTTTGCAGGGGCTGGAAACACCATATATTTT. The resulting protein is CASSFAGAGNTIYF. The chain is made from TRBV5-8 and TRBJ1-3; possibly the D gene is TRBD1, per 6 matching bases. The V end loses 2 bases and the J end loses 2 bases, and a stretch of 8 bases separates them. CDR1 SGHTS and CDR2 YDEGEE were looked up in the germline V gene. The CDR3 starts with the cysteine, ends with the phenylalanine, and has 14 residues. Kept here is only the CDR3 DNA, which spans 42 bases and is read in frame from base 1.